One sample yielded the 31 T cell receptor beta chains listed below, sequenced in a study of shared clonotypes between healthy human individuals. This table comes from immunoSEQ multiplex PCR, and its TCRdb copy is limited to in-frame clones, with some not included. The table records about 1.5 million clones, 95% to 99% of them present only once. Sequences were obtained from naive CD4+ T cells sorted from blood. Subset noted: CD45RA+ positively selected. The receptors originated from a young man in good health.

This clone was found once. The CDR3 DNA is TGTGCCAGCAGCCCAAGGACAGGGCCCTACGAGCAGTACTTC. It is translated as CASSPRTGPYEQYF. The chain links TRBV7-6 to TRBJ2-7; 8 bases agree with TRBD1. J lost 2 bases, V lost 5 bases, and 5 bases had no gene match. Germline loops: CDR1 SGHVS, CDR2 FNYEAQ. This CDR3 comprises 14 residues.

The chain recombines TRBV19 with TRBJ2-1, with 12 bases lining up with TRBD2. Unmatched junction bases numbered 13, after V lost 3 bases and J lost 10 bases. The CDR3 is made up of 17 amino acids. The germline V gene has CDR1 LNHDA and CDR2 SQIVND (reference sequence). The CDR3 protein is CASSISLAGGPGYEQFF. In DNA form, the CDR3 reads TGTGCCAGTAGTATTTCCCTAGCGGGAGGGCCAGGTTACGAGCAGTTCTTC.

The chain links TRBV28 to TRBJ1-2; D gene ambiguous. CDR1 is MDHEN and CDR2 is SYDVKM in the germline V gene. CDR3 length: 15 amino acids. Trimming cost V 1 base and J 4 bases, with 13 bases left between them. CDR3 nucleotide sequence: TGTGCCAGCAGTTTATCTGGCATCCTAAGCTATGGCTACACCTTC. Its translation: CASSLSGILSYGYTF.

The genes are TRBV5-4 and TRBJ2-5; D is perhaps TRBD2 (6 bases). The CDR3 is 14 amino acids. The germline CDR1 and CDR2 sequences are SGHNT and YYREEE (reference sequence). V was clipped by 3 bases and J by 4 bases, with 13 bases between them. This CDR3 is CASSSRGGRETQYF. CDR3 bases: TGTGCCAGCAGCTCGAGGGGAGGCCGAGAGACCCAGTACTTC.

This sequence joins TRBV11-3 and TRBJ2-7, with D possibly being TRBD2 (6 bases). V gave up 0 bases and J gave up 0 bases, with 15 bases separating them. This CDR3 region has 17 residues. Germline V CDR1 and CDR2: SGHNT, YENEEA. CDR3 coding DNA: TGTGCCAGCAGCTTAGATTCCCCGCGGGACCTCTCCTACGAGCAGTACTTC. Amino acids: CASSLDSPRDLSYEQYF.

This chain uses TRBV29-1 with TRBJ1-5; 8 bases line up with TRBD1. The CDR3 loop spans 14 amino acids. Per germline, CDR1 SQVTM and CDR2 ANQGSEA. The J segment lost 5 bases and the V segment lost 5 bases, leaving 8 bases of the junction unmatched. The CDR3 DNA reads TGCAGCGTTTTACTCGACAGGGGCGATCAGCCCCAGCATTTT. It codes for CSVLLDRGDQPQHF. The full variable domain, with the rest looked up from reference TRBV29-1 and TRBJ1-5, is SAVISQKPSRDICQRGTSLTIQCQVDSQVTMMFWYRQQPGQSLTLIATANQGSEATYESGFVIDKFPISRPNLTFSTLTVSNMSPEDSSIYLCSVLLDRGDQPQHFGDGTRLSIL.

A remark on this clone: Other DNA sequences of this sample code for an identical CDR3. This rearrangement joins TRBV7-6 to TRBJ2-1; no clear D gene. CDR1 SGHVS and CDR2 FNYEAQ come from the germline V gene. The V end was cut by 1 base, the J end by 0 bases, with 7 bases between. The CDR3 is made up of 15 amino acids. The DNA of the CDR3 is TGTGCCAGCAGCTTAGGTCCTAGCTCCTACAATGAGCAGTTCTTC. Translating it yields CASSLGPSSYNEQFF.

The chain uses TRBV18 and TRBJ2-1; D gene unclear. The CDR3 extends over 12 amino acids. Trimming took off 0 bases at V and 10 bases at J, with 7 bases between the two ends. The germline V gene has CDR1 KGHSH and CDR2 LQKENI. In DNA, the CDR3 is TGTGCCAGCTCACCACCAGGGCACGAGCAGTTCTTC. This translates into CASSPPGHEQFF.

The chain has TRBV27 and TRBJ2-1, with TRBD2 matching 7 bases. Germline V CDR1 and CDR2: MNHEY, SMNVEV (reference sequence). The CDR3 is made up of 19 amino acids. V shed 6 bases and J 8 bases; nucleotides not matched to a gene: 25. The CDR3 loop reads CASRRLAGRSRENFDEQFF. The CDR3 nucleotides read TGTGCCAGCAGACGGTTGGCAGGGCGATCGCGGGAGAATTTCGATGAGCAGTTCTTC.

The V and J genes are TRBV27 and TRBJ1-5, with D possibly being TRBD1 (6 bases). The CDR3 length is 15 residues. The germline CDR1 and CDR2 sequences are MNHEY and SMNVEV (reference sequence). V lost 3 bases, J lost 4 bases, and 13 bases lay in between. Here the CDR3 reads CASSLQGRRNQPQHF. The CDR3 DNA reads TGTGCCAGCAGTTTGCAGGGGCGCCGTAATCAGCCCCAGCATTTT.

This chain joins TRBV14 and TRBJ2-1; D tentatively reads TRBD1 or TRBD2 (5 bases each). This CDR3 has 14 residues. Germline assignment: CDR1 SGHDN and CDR2 FVKESK. Deletions cut 2 bases from V and 8 bases from J, with 13 bases between. The CDR3 region is CASSQSWGSDEQFF. The CDR3 DNA reads TGTGCCAGCAGCCAATCGTGGGGGAGTGATGAGCAGTTCTTC. Based on the CDR3 plus reference TRBV14 and TRBJ2-1, the full variable domain is EAGVTQFPSHSVIEKGQTVTLRCDPISGHDNLYWYRRVMGKEIKFLLHFVKESKQDESGMPNNRFLAERTGGTYSTLKVQPAELEDSGVYFCASSQSWGSDEQFFGPGTRLTVL.

The chain has TRBV29-1 and TRBJ2-3; tentatively, D is TRBD1 or TRBD2 (5 bases each). The germline V gene has CDR1 SQVTM and CDR2 ANQGSEA. The V and J ends lost 6 bases and 5 bases respectively, with 18 bases between them. This CDR3 is 14 amino acids long. CDR3 residues: CSVLGTGWVDTQYF. In DNA form, the CDR3 reads TGCAGCGTCCTTGGGACGGGGTGGGTAGATACGCAGTATTTT.

The genes are TRBV5-4 and TRBJ1-1; 10 bases align to TRBD1. The V gene end was trimmed by 3 bases and the J gene end by 0 bases; junction bases not matched to a gene: 8. Looked up from germline, CDR1 is SGHNT and CDR2 is YYREEE (reference sequence). This CDR3 region has 17 residues. The CDR3 sequence is CASSYPGTGAMNTEAFF. As DNA, the CDR3 is TGTGCCAGCAGCTATCCCGGGACAGGGGCAATGAACACTGAAGCTTTCTTT.

The chain couples TRBV19 to TRBJ1-5; 10 bases align to TRBD1. The trim removed 6 bases at V and 2 bases at J, leaving 10 bases unmatched. CDR3 length: 17 residues. Germline CDR1 reads LNHDA; CDR2 reads SQIVND (reference sequence). The chain's CDR3 is CASSWDRGQAGNQPQHF. The DNA for the CDR3 is TGTGCCAGTAGCTGGGACAGGGGCCAGGCGGGCAATCAGCCCCAGCATTTT.

The sample holds one count of this clone. V usage is TRBV18 and J usage is TRBJ2-3; 9 bases align to TRBD2. Germline loops: CDR1 KGHSH, CDR2 LQKENI. The ends lost 2 bases at V and 4 bases at J; junction bases unmatched: 4. CDR3 length: 15 amino acids. CDR3 in amino acids: CASSPAGGGPDTQYF. As DNA, the CDR3 is TGTGCCAGCTCACCAGCGGGAGGGGGGCCAGATACGCAGTATTTT.

Notes on this clone: In the same sample, other DNA sequences code for this CDR3. V and J are TRBV20-1 and TRBJ2-3; D uncertain. This CDR3 is 10 amino acids long. Per the germline V gene, CDR1 is DFQATT and CDR2 is SNEGSKA (reference sequence). Trimming took off 4 bases at V and 6 bases at J, with 5 bases between the two ends. CDR3 loop: CSATTDTQYF. CDR3 in DNA: TGCAGTGCTACGACCGATACGCAGTATTTT.

This chain uses TRBV7-2 with TRBJ2-2; 7 bases are shared with TRBD1. The trim removed 5 bases at V and 5 bases at J, leaving 5 bases unmatched. The CDR3 extends over 14 amino acids. Germline V CDR1 and CDR2: SGHTA, FQGNSA. This chain's CDR3 is CASSGDRGTGELFF. The CDR3 coding sequence is TGTGCCAGCAGCGGGGACAGAGGGACCGGGGAGCTGTTTTTT.

The chain couples TRBV2 to TRBJ2-3, with 7 bases matching TRBD2. The CDR3 totals 13 residues. Germline assignment: CDR1 SNHLY and CDR2 FYNNEI. The J segment lost 4 bases and the V segment lost 8 bases, leaving 6 bases of the junction unmatched. For the CDR3, the DNA is TGTGCCAGCGGTAGCGGGCAACCAGATACGCAGTATTTT. It yields the protein CASGSGQPDTQYF.

In DNA, the CDR3 is TGTGCCAGCAGCGTAGAGGTAGCGGGAGGGGGTAATGAGCAGTTCTTC. Its translation is CASSVEVAGGGNEQFF. The chain has TRBV9 and TRBJ2-1; TRBD2 matches 11 bases. Germline-derived CDR1 and CDR2 are SGDLS and YYNGEE. There are 16 residues in the CDR3. J lost 7 bases, V lost 0 bases, and 6 bases had no gene match.

This chain joins TRBV19 and TRBJ2-2; D is uncertain. Deletions cut 3 bases from V and 6 bases from J, with 14 bases between. Germline V gene data show CDR1 as LNHDA and CDR2 as SQIVND (reference sequence). The CDR3 totals 15 residues. This CDR3 reads CASSIFPRGAGELFF. The DNA of the CDR3 is TGTGCCAGTAGTATTTTCCCTAGAGGAGCCGGGGAGCTGTTTTTT.

J is TRBJ1-4 and V is TRBV2; possibly TRBD1 for D (5 bases). Germline V gene lookup returns CDR1 SNHLY and CDR2 FYNNEI. V gave up 11 bases and J gave up 6 bases, with 13 bases separating them. CDR3 size: 12 residues. Here the CDR3 reads CASSRDHEKLFF. The CDR3 nucleotides read TGTGCCTCGAGCAGGGACCATGAAAAACTGTTTTTT.

The chain combines TRBV2 with TRBJ2-2; D remains unclear. The germline V and J ends were trimmed by 4 bases and 6 bases, with 9 bases remaining between them. The germline V gene encodes CDR1 SNHLY and CDR2 FYNNEI. This CDR3 region has 13 residues. The chain's CDR3 is CASSVEQPGELFF. For the CDR3, the DNA is TGTGCCAGCAGTGTAGAACAACCCGGGGAGCTGTTTTTT.

The rearrangement uses TRBV10-2 and TRBJ2-7; 11 nucleotides agree with TRBD2. This CDR3 region has 16 residues. Germline V gene sequence: CDR1 WSHSY, CDR2 SAAADI. V was pared by 6 bases and J by 2 bases, with 9 bases of the junction left unmatched. The CDR3 sequence: CASSAVPGLAAYEQYF. The CDR3 region has the DNA TGCGCCAGCAGCGCGGTCCCGGGACTAGCGGCCTACGAGCAGTACTTC.

The rearrangement joins TRBV29-1 to TRBJ1-2, with unresolved D. The length of the CDR3 is 12 residues. Germline assignment: CDR1 SQVTM and CDR2 ANQGSEA. The V end lost 4 bases, the J end lost 9 bases, and 15 bases lay between the germline ends. The CDR3 region is CSVGVTRSRYTF. The CDR3, as DNA: TGCAGCGTTGGGGTGACGCGTAGCCGCTACACCTTC.

The chain couples TRBV10-3 to TRBJ1-2; D is uncertain. Germline CDR1 reads ENHRY; CDR2 reads SYGVKD. Trimming took off 0 bases at V and 0 bases at J, with 11 bases between the two ends. CDR3 length equals 16 residues. In nucleotides, the CDR3 is TGTGCCATCAGTGAGTCAGGCAGACTTTCTAACTATGGCTACACCTTC. Its translation is CAISESGRLSNYGYTF.

The chain has TRBV6-5 and TRBJ1-2; D is unclear. The V gene's germline CDR1 is MNHEY and CDR2 SVGAGI. CDR3 length: 14 amino acids. V lost 2 bases and J lost 14, with 21 bases in between. CDR3: CASSYNGLTMEWTF. CDR3 in DNA: TGTGCCAGCAGTTACAACGGACTGACTATGGAGTGGACCTTC.

This clone was counted once. V gene TRBV5-1 combines with J gene TRBJ1-1; D is unresolved. Germline assignment: CDR1 SGHRS and CDR2 YFSETQ. Between the trimmed V and J ends, which lost 0 bases and 7 bases, there was a span of 13 bases. The CDR3 covers 14 residues. The CDR3 DNA sequence: TGCGCCAGCAGCTTGGACGGGTGGGAGGGTGAAGCTTTCTTT. This gives the protein CASSLDGWEGEAFF.

V and J are TRBV5-1 and TRBJ2-1; no firm D call. The germline gives CDR1 SGHRS, CDR2 YFSETQ. The CDR3 sequence is 15 residues long. V was cut by 0 bases and J by 0 bases, with 7 bases left in between. CDR3 amino acids: CASSLEANSYNEQFF. The CDR3 DNA follows: TGCGCCAGCAGCTTGGAAGCTAACTCCTACAATGAGCAGTTCTTC.

The rearrangement joins TRBV6-1 to TRBJ2-3; 9 bases fit TRBD1. Trimming at V came to 6 bases and at J to 3 bases, leaving 7 bases not matched to a gene. This CDR3 region has 15 residues. Germline V CDR1 and CDR2: MNHNS, SASEGT. In DNA, the CDR3 is TGTGCCAGCAGACACAGGGGGCGTGCAACAGATACGCAGTATTTT. Protein product: CASRHRGRATDTQYF.

This clone was picked up one time. The rearrangement uses TRBV7-2 and TRBJ2-1, with D perhaps matching TRBD2 (5 bases). V was cut by 0 bases and J by 5 bases, with 8 bases left in between. This CDR3 has 14 residues. Germline CDR1 is SGHTA and CDR2 is FQGNSA. DNA of the CDR3: TGTGCCAGCAGCTTAGCACTAGGTAACAATGAGCAGTTCTTC. It yields the protein CASSLALGNNEQFF. The full variable domain, in which reference TRBV7-2 and TRBJ2-1 provide the parts outside the CDR3, is GAGVSQSPSNKVTEKGKDVELRCDPISGHTALYWYRQSLGQGLEFLIYFQGNSAPDKSGLPSDRFSAERTGGSVSTLTIQRTQQEDSAVYLCASSLALGNNEQFFGPGTRLTVL.

This clone was detected only once. V and J are TRBV28 and TRBJ2-7; possible D gene TRBD1, 6 bases. The CDR3 contains 16 residues. The V and J ends lost 6 bases and 1 base respectively, with 19 bases between them. Germline V gene lookup returns CDR1 MDHEN and CDR2 SYDVKM. The CDR3 protein is CASSPAGAPVSYEQYF. The CDR3 nucleotides are TGTGCCAGCAGCCCCGCAGGGGCTCCCGTTTCCTACGAGCAGTACTTC. Complete variable domain (other parts from reference TRBV28 and TRBJ2-7): DVKVTQSSRYLVKRTGEKVFLECVQDMDHENMFWYRQDPGLGLRLIYFSYDVKMKEKGDIPEGYSVSREKKERFSLILESASTNQTSMYLCASSPAGAPVSYEQYFGPGTRLTVT.